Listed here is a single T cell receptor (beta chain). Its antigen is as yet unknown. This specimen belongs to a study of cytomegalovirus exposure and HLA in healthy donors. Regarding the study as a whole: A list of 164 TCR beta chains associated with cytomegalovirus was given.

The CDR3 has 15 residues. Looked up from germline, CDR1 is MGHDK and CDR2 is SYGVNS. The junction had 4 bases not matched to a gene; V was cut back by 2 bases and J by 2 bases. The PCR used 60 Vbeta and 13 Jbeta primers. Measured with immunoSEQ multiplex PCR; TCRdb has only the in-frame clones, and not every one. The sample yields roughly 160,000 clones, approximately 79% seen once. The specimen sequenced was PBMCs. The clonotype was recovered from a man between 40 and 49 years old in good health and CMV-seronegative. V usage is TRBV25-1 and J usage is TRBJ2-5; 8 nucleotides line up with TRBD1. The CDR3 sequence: CASSEPDRAQETQYF. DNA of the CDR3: TGTGCCAGCAGTGAACCGGACAGGGCACAAGAGACCCAGTACTTC.